The 21 T cell receptor beta chains below come from one sample, sequenced in a study of post-analysis software for immune sequencing data. No cognate antigen is known for these TCRs. Included in the TCR beta cDNA libraries were unique molecular identifiers. TCRdb independently ran MiXCR on the PCR reads; one entry per CDR3 protein. This sample has around 700,000 distinct CDR3 sequences, with approximately 60% found just once. Broader study findings: TRBV5-6, TRBV5-1 and TRBV20-1 were among four or five TRBV segments more frequent in patients than controls.

The sequencing input was blood. Every receptor here comes from a girl aged 2 to 10 with multiple sclerosis.

The chain employs TRBV7-9 and TRBJ2-5; the match to TRBD2 covers 12 bases. J was trimmed by 1 base and V by 5 bases; bases with no gene match: 5. Germline CDR1 is SEHNR and CDR2 is FQNEAQ (reference sequence). The length of the CDR3 is 16 residues. The CDR3 loop reads CASSPLAGGIQETQYF. The CDR3 DNA sequence: TGTGCCAGCAGCCCACTAGCGGGGGGAATCCAAGAGACCCAGTACTTC.

The chain uses TRBV2 and TRBJ2-1; no firm D call. V was pared by 3 bases and J by 2 bases, with 5 bases between. This CDR3 contains 13 residues. Germline loops: CDR1 SNHLY, CDR2 FYNNEI. The CDR3 sequence is CASSESPYNEQFF. The CDR3 nucleotides are TGTGCCAGCAGTGAGTCCCCCTACAATGAGCAGTTCTTC.

This chain uses TRBV20-1 with TRBJ2-3; D possibly corresponds to TRBD1 (6 bases). The V end lost 2 bases, the J end lost 5 bases, and 11 bases lay between the germline ends. This CDR3 has 13 residues. The germline gives CDR1 DFQATT, CDR2 SNEGSKA (reference sequence). The CDR3 sequence is CSARWEGGDTQYF. In DNA form, the CDR3 reads TGCAGTGCTAGATGGGAAGGGGGAGATACGCAGTATTTT.

The rearrangement uses TRBV29-1 and TRBJ1-1; weak D call: TRBD1 (5 bases). V was pared by 1 base and J by 7 bases, with 16 bases between. Germline V lookup: CDR1 SQVTM, CDR2 ANQGSEA. The CDR3 runs 14 residues. In DNA form, the CDR3 reads TGCAGCGTTGAAGTTCCGAGTGAGGGGATTGAAGCTTTCTTT. Residues: CSVEVPSEGIEAFF.

This clonotype was detected ten times or more. Its ends do not fully match the called genes, so a read error is possible. This chain uses TRBV5-1 with TRBJ2-3; a weak D match, TRBD2 (6 bases). This CDR3 region has 14 residues. Germline assignment: CDR1 SGHRS and CDR2 YFSETQ. CDR3 protein: CASSLAESTDTQYF. In nucleotides, the CDR3 is TGTGCCAGCAGCTTAGCGGAGAGCACAGATACGCAGTATTTT.

This clonotype was picked up a small number of times. The J gene is TRBJ2-7, the V gene TRBV30; the D is unclear. The length of the CDR3 is 12 residues. V gave up 2 bases and J gave up 6 bases, with 11 bases separating them. CDR1 GTSNPN and CDR2 SVGIG come from the germline V gene (reference sequence). CDR3: CAWSLGLGEQYF. In DNA, the CDR3 is TGTGCCTGGAGTCTAGGTCTAGGCGAGCAGTACTTC.

This clonotype was seen a handful of times. The gene calls are TRBV29-1 and TRBJ2-6; unclear D gene. The ends were cut back, 4 bases at V and 0 bases at J, with 4 bases in the middle. The CDR3 spans 13 residues. Germline lookup yields CDR1 SQVTM and CDR2 ANQGSEA. This CDR3 is CSVADSGANVLTF. CDR3 DNA sequence: TGCAGCGTTGCTGACTCTGGGGCCAACGTCCTGACTTTC. The variable domain in full, completed from reference TRBV29-1 and TRBJ2-6, reads SAVISQKPSRDICQRGTSLTIQCQVDSQVTMMFWYRQQPGQSLTLIATANQGSEATYESGFVIDKFPISRPNLTFSTLTVSNMSPEDSSIYLCSVADSGANVLTFGAGSRLTVL.

The gene calls are TRBV9 and TRBJ2-7; 7 nucleotides line up with TRBD2. CDR1 is SGDLS, CDR2 YYNGEE, per germline. The junction had 4 bases not matched to a gene; V was cut back by 0 bases and J by 4 bases. CDR3 size: 14 residues. CDR3 coding DNA: TGTGCCAGCAGCGTAGGTATTAGCGGGTACGAGCAGTACTTC. It codes for CASSVGISGYEQYF. Supplemented by reference TRBV9 and TRBJ2-7, the full variable domain reads DSGVTQTPKHLITATGQRVTLRCSPRSGDLSVYWYQQSLDQGLQFLIQYYNGEERAKGNILERFSAQQFPDLHSELNLSSLELGDSALYFCASSVGISGYEQYFGPGTRLTVT.

The rearrangement joins TRBV10-2 to TRBJ1-2, with a possible D match to TRBD1 (6 bases). The CDR3 is made up of 14 amino acids. Germline lookup yields CDR1 WSHSY and CDR2 SAAADI. V dropped 10 bases and J dropped 2 bases, with 17 bases sitting between them. This CDR3 is CATLRTGTNYGYTF. CDR3 DNA sequence: TGCGCCACCCTAAGAACAGGGACGAACTATGGCTACACCTTC.

V is TRBV25-1 and J is TRBJ1-1, with D possibly being TRBD1 (5 bases). The CDR3 totals 15 residues. Trimming shortened V by 4 bases and J by 1 base, and 13 bases separated the two germline ends. Germline V lookup: CDR1 MGHDK, CDR2 SYGVNS. CDR3 DNA: TGTGCCAGCAGTGCATCAACAGGTCAGAACACTGAAGCTTTCTTT. Encoded protein: CASSASTGQNTEAFF. Together with reference TRBV25-1 and TRBJ1-1, the CDR3 gives the full variable domain: EADIYQTPRYLVIGTGKKITLECSQTMGHDKMYWYQQDPGMELHLIHYSYGVNSTEKGDLSSESTVSRIRTEHFPLTLESARPSHTSQYLCASSASTGQNTEAFFGQGTRLTVV.

The chain has TRBV6-6 and TRBJ2-1; D is uncertain. Germline CDR1 reads MNHNY; CDR2 reads SVGAGI (reference sequence). The CDR3 sequence is 14 residues long. V was pared by 7 bases and J by 0 bases, with 10 bases between. The CDR3 spells CASTVQSSYNEQFF. DNA for the CDR3: TGTGCCAGCACGGTACAGAGCTCCTACAATGAGCAGTTCTTC.

This clonotype has just a few counts. This chain links TRBV12-5 with TRBJ2-3; D might be TRBD1 (6 bases). Deletions cut 1 base from V and 9 bases from J, with 23 bases between. The CDR3 extends over 17 amino acids. The germline V gene encodes CDR1 LGHNT and CDR2 FRNRAP. This CDR3 reads CASGLGSPRGQSSTQYF. In DNA form, the CDR3 reads TGTGCTAGTGGTTTGGGAAGCCCCCGAGGACAGTCCAGCACGCAGTATTTT.

J is TRBJ1-2 and V is TRBV10-3; D is unresolved. The V end lost 2 bases, the J end lost 6 bases, and 13 bases lay between the germline ends. The CDR3 contains 14 residues. Germline CDR1 and CDR2: ENHRY and SYGVKD. CDR3 loop: CAISEADNQNGYTF. The CDR3 coding sequence is TGTGCCATCAGTGAGGCCGACAATCAGAATGGCTACACCTTC.

The V call is TRBV5-5, the J call TRBJ2-1; tentative D call: TRBD2 (7 bases). Germline V lookup: CDR1 SGHKS, CDR2 YYEKEE (reference sequence). Trimming pared 1 base from V and 6 bases from J, leaving 17 bases between. The CDR3 has 16 amino acids. This chain's CDR3 is CASSLTWGGLSNEQFF. For the CDR3, the DNA is TGTGCCAGCAGCTTGACTTGGGGGGGCCTTAGCAATGAGCAGTTCTTC.

This clonotype was seen once. The chain combines TRBV7-2 with TRBJ2-5, with 15 bases identical to TRBD2. With 2 bases clipped from V and 1 base from J, the junction kept 5 bases outside the gene matches. The germline V gene encodes CDR1 SGHTA and CDR2 FQGNSA. The CDR3 is made up of 18 amino acids. CDR3 nucleotide sequence: TGTGCCAGCAGCTTAAGGGGACTAGCGGGGGGCCGCCAAGAGACCCAGTACTTC. Its protein product is CASSLRGLAGGRQETQYF.

This clonotype has just a few counts. The chain has TRBV3-1 and TRBJ2-3; D may be TRBD2 (5 bases). The CDR3 is 12 amino acids. In germline, CDR1 is LGHDT, CDR2 YNNKEL (reference sequence). The V end was cut by 4 bases, the J end by 10 bases, with 12 bases between. This chain's CDR3 is CASSRISSPQYF. The CDR3 DNA reads TGTGCCAGCAGCCGTATTTCTAGCCCGCAGTATTTT.

V gene TRBV7-2 combines with J gene TRBJ2-3, with 11 bases identical to TRBD2. V shed 4 bases, J shed 9 bases, and the junction held 9 bases outside the gene matches. The CDR3 sequence is 15 residues long. Germline-derived CDR1 and CDR2 are SGHTA and FQGNSA. As DNA, the CDR3 is TGTGCCAGCAGCTCACTAGCGGGGGAGATGGGAACGCAGTATTTT. Translation gives CASSSLAGEMGTQYF.

This clonotype has only a few counts. In nucleotides, the CDR3 is TGCAGCGTCCGATTAAAAGGGACTAGCGGGCCCCTGGGTGAGCAGTTCTTC. It encodes CSVRLKGTSGPLGEQFF. The chain combines TRBV29-1 with TRBJ2-1; 12 bases are shared with TRBD2. This CDR3 is built from 17 residues. J lost 9 bases, V lost 6 bases, and 18 bases had no gene match. Germline V lookup: CDR1 SQVTM, CDR2 ANQGSEA.

Here the CDR3 DNA reads TGTGCCAGCAGTGAGGGCAGGAGCTCCTACAATGAGCAGTTCTTC. Protein sequence: CASSEGRSSYNEQFF. The J gene is TRBJ2-1, the V gene TRBV2; D gene uncertain. Germline CDR1 and CDR2: SNHLY and FYNNEI. The CDR3 runs 15 residues. V shed 3 bases and J shed 0 bases, with 9 bases lying between them. The complete variable domain, with remaining parts taken from reference TRBV2 and TRBJ2-1, reads EPEVTQTPSHQVTQMGQEVILRCVPISNHLYFYWYRQILGQKVEFLVSFYNNEISEKSEIFDDQFSVERPDGSNFTLKIRSTKLEDSAMYFCASSEGRSSYNEQFFGPGTRLTVL.

This rearrangement joins TRBV27 to TRBJ1-4, with D perhaps TRBD1 (5 bases). This CDR3 is 16 amino acids long. Germline V CDR1 and CDR2: MNHEY, SMNVEV (reference sequence). V was trimmed by 4 bases and J by 8 bases, leaving 20 bases between them. CDR3 residues: CASSSPGRGYGEKLFF. DNA for the CDR3: TGTGCCAGCAGTTCTCCCGGGAGGGGTTATGGGGAAAAACTGTTTTTT.

In this sample, this clonotype turned up a few times. This chain links TRBV29-1 with TRBJ2-4; D might be TRBD1 or TRBD2, each matching 5 bases. The CDR3 is made up of 14 amino acids. Trimming left V 5 bases short and J 8 bases short, with 19 bases between. CDR1 is SQVTM and CDR2 is ANQGSEA in the germline V gene. DNA of the CDR3: TGCAGCGTTTCGTATCGGGGCAGGGCCGACATTCAGTACTTC. It yields the protein CSVSYRGRADIQYF.